The 25 T cell receptor beta chains below come from one sample, sequenced in a study of cytomegalovirus exposure and HLA in healthy donors. It was with 60 Vbeta and 13 Jbeta primers that the PCR ran. Repertoires were generated with immunoSEQ multiplex PCR, while TCRdb's copy carries only in-frame clones and drops some. The table records over 150,000 clones, almost 85% of them present only once. The specimen was PBMCs. Source of these receptors: a girl under 18 in good health and CMV-seropositive.

V is TRBV7-3 and J is TRBJ2-1; no clear D. This CDR3 region has 14 residues. V was clipped by 1 base and J by 5 bases, with 9 bases between them. CDR1 and CDR2 from the germline V gene are SGHTA and FQGTGA. In DNA, the CDR3 is TGTGCCAGCAGCTTAATGGCAACCAACAATGAGCAGTTCTTC. This encodes CASSLMATNNEQFF.

The CDR3 nucleotides read TGCGCCAGCAGCCGAACACTGACAGGGGGAAGAGACAATGAGCAGTTCTTC. Translation: CASSRTLTGGRDNEQFF. The chain joins TRBV5-1 to TRBJ2-1; 9 bases align to TRBD1. There are 17 residues in the CDR3. The trim removed 4 bases at V and 5 bases at J, leaving 13 bases unmatched. CDR1 is SGHRS and CDR2 is YFSETQ in the germline V gene.

This clone appeared once. The genes are TRBV2 and TRBJ1-5, with 8 bases fitting TRBD1. Germline V gives CDR1 SNHLY, CDR2 FYNNEI. V shed 7 bases, J shed 3 bases, and the junction held 11 bases outside the gene matches. The CDR3 loop spans 16 amino acids. CDR3 residues: CASNRQGAAVNQPQHF. CDR3 sequence (DNA): TGTGCCAGCAATCGCCAGGGGGCCGCGGTCAATCAGCCCCAGCATTTT.

The genes are TRBV29-1 and TRBJ2-2, with 13 bases identical to TRBD2. V lost 3 bases, J lost 1 base, and 8 bases stayed unmatched. Germline V gene lookup returns CDR1 SQVTM and CDR2 ANQGSEA. This CDR3 contains 18 residues. CDR3 DNA sequence: TGCAGCGTTGATTTCCCGACTAGCGGGGGGTTGAACACCGGGGAGCTGTTTTTT. Its protein product is CSVDFPTSGGLNTGELFF.

The V gene is TRBV15, the J gene TRBJ1-2; a weak D match, TRBD1 (5 bases). Trimming took 1 base from V and 8 from J, leaving 14 bases between them. The length of the CDR3 is 14 residues. Germline V gives CDR1 LNHNV, CDR2 YYDKDF (reference sequence). The CDR3 region is CATSRAGDLRGYTF. The CDR3 region has the DNA TGTGCCACCAGCAGAGCGGGGGATTTGCGGGGCTACACCTTC. Complete variable domain (other parts from reference TRBV15 and TRBJ1-2): DAMVIQNPRYQVTQFGKPVTLSCSQTLNHNVMYWYQQKSSQAPKLLFHYYDKDFNNEADTPDNFQSRRPNTSFCFLDIRSPGLGDTAMYLCATSRAGDLRGYTFGSGTRLTVV.

V gene TRBV4-1 combines with J gene TRBJ2-4; tentatively, D is TRBD2 (6 bases). The CDR3 sequence is 17 residues long. V dropped 1 base and J dropped 0 bases, with 13 bases sitting between them. The germline V gene encodes CDR1 MGHRA and CDR2 YSYEKL. CDR3 sequence (DNA): TGCGCCAGCAGCCAAGTTGGAGGGGAGACAGCCAAAAACATTCAGTACTTC. It is translated as CASSQVGGETAKNIQYF.

V usage is TRBV10-3 and J usage is TRBJ2-7, with D possibly TRBD2 on 5 matching bases. In germline, CDR1 is ENHRY, CDR2 SYGVKD. The V and J ends lost 9 bases and 3 bases respectively, with 12 bases between them. The CDR3 extends over 12 amino acids. This CDR3 is CAIRGGLYEQYF. CDR3 bases: TGTGCCATACGAGGAGGCCTCTACGAGCAGTACTTC.

The table lists this clone with a few counts. This chain links TRBV29-1 with TRBJ1-1, with 7 positions matching TRBD1. The germline V gene encodes CDR1 SQVTM and CDR2 ANQGSEA. Germline trimming cut 6 bases from V and 1 base from J; bases unmatched to any gene: 8. This CDR3 has 14 amino acids. CDR3 nucleotide sequence: TGCAGCGTCCCCCCAGGGGGAGGGAACACTGAAGCTTTCTTT. Residues: CSVPPGGGNTEAFF.

V usage is TRBV19 and J usage is TRBJ1-2, with D perhaps TRBD1 (5 bases). The CDR3 has 13 amino acids. The V and J ends lost 4 bases and 4 bases respectively, with 10 bases between them. Germline-derived CDR1 and CDR2 are LNHDA and SQIVND (reference sequence). CDR3 residues: CASSTTGPYGYTF. CDR3 DNA sequence: TGTGCCAGTAGTACAACAGGCCCCTATGGCTACACCTTC. Using reference TRBV19 and TRBJ1-2 for the parts outside the CDR3, the full variable domain is DGGITQSPKYLFRKEGQNVTLSCEQNLNHDAMYWYRQDPGQGLRLIYYSQIVNDFQKGDIAEGYSVSREKKESFPLTVTSAQKNPTAFYLCASSTTGPYGYTFGSGTRLTVV.

V is TRBV28 and J is TRBJ2-7; D perhaps matches TRBD1 (5 bases). The CDR3 has 16 amino acids. Germline CDR1 MDHEN, CDR2 SYDVKM. With 2 bases removed from V and 4 bases from J, the gap between germline ends came to 18 bases. Here the CDR3 DNA reads TGTGCCAGCAGTTTAGCTGACTGGGGCAGTGCGTACGAGCAGTACTTC. It yields the protein CASSLADWGSAYEQYF.

DNA for the CDR3: TGTGCCACCTACGGACAGGGGGCGCCTGGGGCCAACGTCCTGACTTTC. Translated: CATYGQGAPGANVLTF. This chain links TRBV15 with TRBJ2-6, with TRBD1 identical over 11 bases. Germline lookup yields CDR1 LNHNV and CDR2 YYDKDF (reference sequence). CDR3 length equals 16 residues. The junction had 5 bases not matched to a gene; V was cut back by 8 bases and J by 2 bases.

The J gene is TRBJ2-1, the V gene TRBV18; D might be TRBD1 (6 bases). Germline V lookup: CDR1 KGHSH, CDR2 LQKENI. This CDR3 region has 16 residues. V was cut by 1 base and J by 0 bases, with 10 bases left in between. The CDR3 DNA reads TGTGCCAGCTCACCACGGGACACCAGCTCCTACAATGAGCAGTTCTTC. Encoded protein: CASSPRDTSSYNEQFF. The full variable domain, rest sourced from reference TRBV18 and TRBJ2-1, is NAGVMQNPRHLVRRRGQEARLRCSPMKGHSHVYWYRQLPEEGLKFMVYLQKENIIDESGMPKERFSAEFPKEGPSILRIQQVVRGDSAAYFCASSPRDTSSYNEQFFGPGTRLTVL.

This chain connects TRBV4-2 to TRBJ2-3, with TRBD2 identical over 11 bases. The CDR3 extends over 15 amino acids. Trimming removed 3 bases from V and 4 bases from J; junction bases left unmatched: 3. Per germline, CDR1 LGHNA and CDR2 YNFKEQ. DNA of the CDR3: TGTGCCAGCAGCCAGACTAGCGGGGCGGCAGATACGCAGTATTTT. Amino acid sequence: CASSQTSGAADTQYF.

V gene TRBV7-9 combines with J gene TRBJ1-1, with D tentatively TRBD1 (5 bases). There are 14 residues in the CDR3. With 5 bases removed from V and 2 bases from J, the gap between germline ends came to 12 bases. The V gene's germline CDR1 is SEHNR and CDR2 FQNEAQ (reference sequence). CDR3 nucleotides: TGTGCCAGCAGCCCGGGGGGGGTTAACACTGAAGCTTTCTTT. This codes for CASSPGGVNTEAFF. Full variable domain (outside the CDR3, taken from reference TRBV7-9 and TRBJ1-1): DTGVSQNPRHKITKRGQNVTFRCDPISEHNRLYWYRQTLGQGPEFLTYFQNEAQLEKSRLLSDRFSAERPKGSFSTLEIQRTEQGDSAMYLCASSPGGVNTEAFFGQGTRLTVV.

This clone was observed a few times. The chain couples TRBV4-1 to TRBJ2-3, with TRBD2 identical over 7 bases. CDR3 length: 15 residues. Germline CDR1 MGHRA, CDR2 YSYEKL. With 1 base clipped from V and 4 bases from J, the junction kept 5 bases outside the gene matches. CDR3 loop: CASSQVAGVPDTQYF. CDR3 bases: TGCGCCAGCAGCCAAGTTGCGGGGGTGCCAGATACGCAGTATTTT.

Only one count was recorded for this clone. V gene TRBV13 combines with J gene TRBJ2-1; D remains unclear. With 3 bases removed from V and 0 bases from J, the gap between germline ends came to 15 bases. This CDR3 is 17 amino acids long. Germline values: CDR1 PRHDT, CDR2 FYEKMQ (reference sequence). CDR3: CASSLAATVSSYNEQFF. In DNA form, the CDR3 reads TGTGCCAGCAGCTTGGCGGCCACGGTGTCCTCCTACAATGAGCAGTTCTTC.

CDR3 amino acids: CASGDRYYGYTF. In DNA, the CDR3 is TGTGCCAGCGGGGACAGATACTATGGCTACACCTTC. The chain links TRBV2 to TRBJ1-2; 7 positions agree with TRBD1. The CDR3 covers 12 residues. The V segment lost 8 bases and the J segment 3 bases; nucleotides outside the gene matches: 3. Germline lookup yields CDR1 SNHLY and CDR2 FYNNEI.

The rearrangement uses TRBV27 and TRBJ1-1; D remains ambiguous. From germline, CDR1 is MNHEY and CDR2 SMNVEV (reference sequence). The CDR3 has 15 amino acids. V dropped 0 bases and J dropped 1 base, with 9 bases sitting between them. The CDR3 nucleotides read TGTGCCAGCAGTTTATCGGCGTCGGGGAACACTGAAGCTTTCTTT. It codes for CASSLSASGNTEAFF.

The table lists this clone with a few counts. The chain links TRBV7-9 to TRBJ2-7; 10 bases are a match to TRBD1. Looked up from germline, CDR1 is SEHNR and CDR2 is FQNEAQ (reference sequence). V gave up 2 bases and J gave up 4 bases; unmatched junction bases: 5. The CDR3 has 15 residues. In DNA form, the CDR3 reads TGTGCCAGCAGCTTAACGACAGGGGGCGCATACGAGCAGTACTTC. Protein sequence: CASSLTTGGAYEQYF.

V usage is TRBV19 and J usage is TRBJ1-1; possibly TRBD1 for D (5 bases). The germline V and J ends were trimmed by 11 bases and 1 base, with 11 bases remaining between them. Germline V gene lookup returns CDR1 LNHDA and CDR2 SQIVND (reference sequence). CDR3 length equals 12 residues. The CDR3 nucleotides read TGTGCCTGTAAGCAGGGGAACACTGAAGCTTTCTTT. Protein product: CACKQGNTEAFF.

The chain uses TRBV25-1 and TRBJ2-1; TRBD1 is a possible D gene (6 bases). The CDR3 contains 15 residues. Germline values: CDR1 MGHDK, CDR2 SYGVNS. V was shortened by 3 bases and J by 6 bases, with 15 bases between the two germline ends. In nucleotides, the CDR3 is TGTGCCAGCAGTGACACTGCCCAGGGGCGCAATGAGCAGTTCTTC. Translating it yields CASSDTAQGRNEQFF.

DNA for the CDR3: TGTGCCAGCAGTGACATGGGACAGGGATGGGAGACCCAGTACTTC. This encodes CASSDMGQGWETQYF. This chain links TRBV6-1 with TRBJ2-5, with 9 bases lining up with TRBD1. The V and J ends lost 3 bases and 5 bases, in that order; junction bases with no gene match: 7. Looked up from germline, CDR1 is MNHNS and CDR2 is SASEGT. There are 15 residues in the CDR3.

V gene TRBV2 combines with J gene TRBJ2-7; D is unclear. Germline V lookup: CDR1 SNHLY, CDR2 FYNNEI. The CDR3 is made up of 10 amino acids. V gave up 7 bases and J gave up 4 bases, with 5 bases separating them. The CDR3 DNA follows: TGTGCCAGCATGAGGTACGAGCAGTACTTC. It translates to CASMRYEQYF.

This chain uses TRBV7-2 with TRBJ2-7, with 10 bases that match TRBD1. CDR1 is SGHTA, CDR2 FQGNSA, per germline. The V segment lost 2 bases and the J segment 5 bases; nucleotides outside the gene matches: 6. The CDR3 totals 15 residues. Written as DNA, the CDR3 is TGTGCCAGCAGCTTAACGGGACAGGGGACCCACGAGCAGTACTTC. Encoded protein: CASSLTGQGTHEQYF.

The CDR3 coding sequence is TGTGCCAGCAGCTTAGGACAGGGCTCCTACAATGAGCAGTTCTTC. Its translation: CASSLGQGSYNEQFF. The chain joins TRBV5-5 to TRBJ2-1; 8 nucleotides agree with TRBD1. Unmatched junction bases numbered 1, after V lost 2 bases and J lost 0 bases. The germline V gene encodes CDR1 SGHKS and CDR2 YYEKEE (reference sequence). CDR3 length: 15 residues.